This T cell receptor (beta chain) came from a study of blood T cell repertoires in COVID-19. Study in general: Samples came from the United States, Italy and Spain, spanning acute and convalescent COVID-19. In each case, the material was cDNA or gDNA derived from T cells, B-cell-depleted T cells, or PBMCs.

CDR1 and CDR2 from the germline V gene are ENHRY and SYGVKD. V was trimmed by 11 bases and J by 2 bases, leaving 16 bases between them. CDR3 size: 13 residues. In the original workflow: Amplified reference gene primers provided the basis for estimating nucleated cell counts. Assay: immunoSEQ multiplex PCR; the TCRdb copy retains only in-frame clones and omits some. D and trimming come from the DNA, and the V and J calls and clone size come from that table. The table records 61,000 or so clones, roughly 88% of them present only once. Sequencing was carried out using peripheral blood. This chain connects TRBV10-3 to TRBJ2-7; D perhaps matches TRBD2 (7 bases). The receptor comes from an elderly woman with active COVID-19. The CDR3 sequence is CASRGGAPYEQYF. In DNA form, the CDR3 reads TGTGCCTCCCGAGGGGGGGCACCCTACGAGCAGTACTTC.